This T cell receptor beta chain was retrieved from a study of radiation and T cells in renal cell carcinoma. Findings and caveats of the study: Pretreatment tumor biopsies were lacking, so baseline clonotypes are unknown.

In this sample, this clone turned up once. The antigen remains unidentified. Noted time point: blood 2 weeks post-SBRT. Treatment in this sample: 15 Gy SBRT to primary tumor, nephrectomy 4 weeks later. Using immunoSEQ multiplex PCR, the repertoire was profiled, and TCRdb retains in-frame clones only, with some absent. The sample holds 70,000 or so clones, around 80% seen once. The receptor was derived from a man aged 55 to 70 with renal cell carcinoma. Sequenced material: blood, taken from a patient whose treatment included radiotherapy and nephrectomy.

In DNA form, the CDR3 reads TGTGCCAGCAGTTTTGTGGCAGGCACAGATACGCAGTATTTT. This codes for CASSFVAGTDTQYF. The chain has TRBV28 and TRBJ2-3, with unresolved D. Germline lookup yields CDR1 MDHEN and CDR2 SYDVKM. V shed 3 bases and J shed 1 base, with 8 bases lying between them. The CDR3 runs 14 residues.